One sample yielded the 27 T cell receptor beta chains listed below, sequenced in a study of T cell clonality in common variable immunodeficiency. Study conclusions and caveats: In common variable immunodeficiency, TCR beta chains reportedly carried fewer deletions and N-nucleotide insertions.

Their specific antigens are unknown. Profiled with immunoSEQ multiplex PCR; TCRdb holds only in-frame clones, not every one. Listed for the sample are approximately 14,000 clones, none seen a single time. Specimen: peripheral blood mononuclear cells. All receptors derive from a human donor with common variable immunodeficiency.

This clone was counted a few times. The CDR3 end is not reached by the read, which stops 3 residues before it; the germline J gene fills it in. This rearrangement joins TRBV2 to TRBJ2-1; D unclear. This CDR3 has 15 residues. Trimming shortened V by 2 bases and J by 0 bases, and 8 bases separated the two germline ends. Germline V lookup: CDR1 SNHLY, CDR2 FYNNEI. Here the CDR3 reads CASSEPGSSYNEQFF. The CDR3 bases that were read are TGTGCCAGCAGTGAACCAGGATCCTCCTACAATGAG.

This clone showed up just a few times. Sequencing ends 3 residues short of the CDR3 end; the germline J gene provides the rest. The genes are TRBV6-1 and TRBJ1-6, with 7 bases identical to TRBD1. V shed 4 bases, J shed 9 bases, and the junction held 6 bases outside the gene matches. CDR1 is MNHNS and CDR2 is SASEGT in the germline V gene. The CDR3 is made up of 14 amino acids. The sequenced CDR3 bases are TGTGCCAGCAGTGTAAAAAGACAGGGTTCACCC. It is translated as CASSVKRQGSP. The entire CDR3 is CASSVKRQGSPLHF.

In the case of this clone: The sequenced fragment ends 3 residues before the CDR3 boundary, so the rest is inferred from the germline J gene. The chain has TRBV5-1 and TRBJ1-1, with D unclear. Looked up from germline, CDR1 is SGHRS and CDR2 is YFSETQ. V was pared by 0 bases and J by 1 base, with 7 bases between. The CDR3 has 14 residues. The chain's CDR3 is CASSLEARNTEAFF. The covered CDR3 bases are TGCGCCAGCAGCTTGGAGGCCAGGAACACTGAA.

As regards this clone: The read ends 3 residues shy of where the CDR3 ends; the end is completed using the germline J gene. The V and J genes are TRBV19 and TRBJ2-2, with a weak D call TRBD1 (5 bases). The CDR3 consists of 15 residues. Germline V lookup: CDR1 LNHDA, CDR2 SQIVND (reference sequence). V dropped 6 bases and J dropped 1 base, with 12 bases sitting between them. CDR3 DNA, as far as it was read: TGTGCCAGTAGACGTGACAGAAGGAACACCGGGGAG. Residues: CASRRDRRNTGE. The CDR3 as a whole reads CASRRDRRNTGELFF.

Turning to this clone: The read ends 3 residues before the CDR3 terminus; that terminus is restored from the germline J gene. The gene calls are TRBV19 and TRBJ1-1, with 7 bases aligning to TRBD1. V dropped 6 bases and J dropped 1; count of bases not matched to a gene: 8. This CDR3 has 15 amino acids. Germline-derived CDR1 and CDR2 are LNHDA and SQIVND (reference sequence). The sequenced part of the CDR3 DNA is TGTGCCAGTAGATCAGGGGGTTTTAGGAACACTGAA. Protein product: CASRSGGFRNTE. The whole CDR3 region reads CASRSGGFRNTEAFF.

This clone was counted only a few times. The CDR3 is cut off 3 residues early in the read; its end comes from the germline J gene. V and J are TRBV5-6 and TRBJ1-5, with D possibly being TRBD1 (5 bases). Germline assignment: CDR1 SGHDT and CDR2 YYEEEE. V lost 0 bases and J lost 7, with 11 bases in between. The CDR3 spans 14 residues. The CDR3 DNA, read in part, is TGTGCCAGCAGCTTGGCTGGGGCAGGCCAGCCC. Amino acids: CASSLAGAGQP. The entire CDR3 reads CASSLAGAGQPQHF.

This clone was seen more than once but under ten times. The CDR3 extends 3 residues past the end of the read, so its final part is completed from the germline J gene. The V and J genes are TRBV7-6 and TRBJ2-2; TRBD1 agrees at 10 bases. This CDR3 region has 15 residues. With 7 bases clipped from V and 7 bases from J, the junction kept 9 bases outside the gene matches. The germline gives CDR1 SGHVS, CDR2 FNYEAQ. The CDR3 protein is CASTTLGQGFGELFF. CDR3 bases read: TGTGCCAGCACCACTTTGGGACAGGGGTTCGGGGAG.

CDR3 DNA (partial): TGTGCCAGCAGCTTAGTAGGGGGCACCCACTATGGC. Translating gives CASSLVGGTHYG. The whole CDR3 protein is CASSLVGGTHYGYTF. The V call is TRBV7-6, the J call TRBJ1-2; TRBD1 aligns across 7 bases. The sequence runs out 3 residues before the end of the CDR3; the remainder is reconstructed from the germline J gene. V shed 1 base, J shed 3 bases, and the junction held 5 bases outside the gene matches. The CDR3 runs to 15 residues. Germline V lookup: CDR1 SGHVS, CDR2 FNYEAQ.

The sample holds a few counts of this clone. CDR3 in amino acids: CASSHPPHRAATGELFF. CDR3 bases read: TGTGCCAGCTCACACCCCCCACACAGGGCTGCCACCGGGGAG. The rearrangement joins TRBV18 to TRBJ2-2; perhaps TRBD1 as D (6 bases). The read ends 3 residues shy of where the CDR3 ends; the end is completed using the germline J gene. Germline CDR1 reads KGHSH; CDR2 reads LQKENI. Trimming took 4 bases from V and 4 from J, leaving 19 bases between them. CDR3 length equals 17 residues.

The DNA read from the CDR3 is TGTGCCAGCAGCTTGAAGACAGCTAATGAAAAA. Translating it yields CASSLKTANEK. The entire CDR3 reads CASSLKTANEKLFF. The chain couples TRBV7-9 to TRBJ1-4; D is possibly TRBD1 (5 bases). The read falls 3 residues short of the CDR3 end, and the missing part is taken from the germline J gene. The CDR3 is made up of 14 amino acids. Trimming left V 3 bases short and J 3 bases short, with 8 bases between. Germline loops: CDR1 SEHNR, CDR2 FQNEAQ (reference sequence).

This clone was counted many times. Read coverage stops 3 residues before the CDR3 terminus; the germline J gene supplies the remainder. This chain links TRBV2 with TRBJ1-4; tentative D call: TRBD1 (5 bases). The CDR3 extends over 16 amino acids. V was cut by 4 bases and J by 3 bases, with 15 bases left in between. The germline gives CDR1 SNHLY, CDR2 FYNNEI. This CDR3 is CASSVEGRQANEKLFF. Partial CDR3 DNA: TGTGCCAGCAGTGTTGAGGGGAGGCAGGCTAATGAAAAA.

This clone was seen a few times. The read stops 3 residues short of the end of the CDR3; the missing end is completed from the germline J gene. V and J are TRBV5-1 and TRBJ2-3, with D possibly TRBD1 on 6 matching bases. This CDR3 comprises 17 residues. Germline V lookup: CDR1 SGHRS, CDR2 YFSETQ. V was shortened by 6 bases and J by 2 bases, with 22 bases between the two germline ends. The CDR3: CASTPNPGQIPTDTQYF. CDR3 bases read: TGCGCCAGCACTCCCAACCCGGGACAAATCCCCACAGATACG.

A note on this clone: Read coverage stops 3 residues before the CDR3 terminus; the germline J gene supplies the remainder. The chain recombines TRBV18 with TRBJ1-2, with D unresolved. Germline V CDR1 and CDR2: KGHSH, LQKENI. This CDR3 region has 12 residues. Trimming stripped 4 bases from V and 6 bases from J, with 9 bases between. The CDR3 DNA, read in part, is TGTGCCAGCTCACTCTCGTCTCATGGC. Protein: CASSLSSHG. The complete CDR3 protein is CASSLSSHGYTF.

This clone has ten or more counts. The observed sequence ends 3 residues before the CDR3 terminus, with the missing tail filled in from the germline J gene. The V gene is TRBV2, the J gene TRBJ2-4, with D hard to call. Trimming shortened V by 0 bases and J by 0 bases, and 3 bases separated the two germline ends. This CDR3 spans 14 amino acids. Germline CDR1 is SNHLY and CDR2 is FYNNEI. Incomplete CDR3 DNA: TGTGCCAGCAGTGAAGCCCGAGCCAAAAACATT. It specifies CASSEARAKNI. The whole CDR3 protein is CASSEARAKNIQYF. The complete variable domain, with remaining parts taken from reference TRBV2 and TRBJ2-4, reads EPEVTQTPSHQVTQMGQEVILRCVPISNHLYFYWYRQILGQKVEFLVSFYNNEISEKSEIFDDQFSVERPDGSNFTLKIRSTKLEDSAMYFCASSEARAKNIQYFGAGTRLSVL.

For this clone: The read ends 3 residues before the CDR3 terminus; that terminus is restored from the germline J gene. The rearrangement uses TRBV20-1 and TRBJ1-1; D might be TRBD1 (6 bases). Trimming shortened V by 2 bases and J by 0 bases, and 16 bases separated the two germline ends. In germline, CDR1 is DFQATT, CDR2 SNEGSKA (reference sequence). There are 16 residues in the CDR3. The DNA read from the CDR3 is TGCAGTGCTAGATCCCCGGACAGTGCCATGAACACTGAA. The encoded protein is CSARSPDSAMNTE. From start to end, the CDR3 is CSARSPDSAMNTEAFF.

This clone was counted ten times or more. Read coverage stops 3 residues before the CDR3 terminus; the germline J gene supplies the remainder. The rearrangement uses TRBV5-1 and TRBJ2-5; 11 nucleotides agree with TRBD1. The CDR3 has 14 residues. Germline trimming cut 4 bases from V and 4 bases from J; bases unmatched to any gene: 3. Germline CDR1 and CDR2: SGHRS and YFSETQ. CDR3 loop: CASSPGTGGETQYF. The covered CDR3 bases are TGCGCCAGCAGCCCCGGGACAGGGGGAGAGACC.

This clone showed up just a few times. The sequenced fragment ends 3 residues before the CDR3 boundary, so the rest is inferred from the germline J gene. The J gene is TRBJ1-5, the V gene TRBV30; 10 bases line up with TRBD1. The germline V gene encodes CDR1 GTSNPN and CDR2 SVGIG (reference sequence). The length of the CDR3 is 18 residues. V shed 1 base, J shed 0 bases, and the junction held 9 bases outside the gene matches. This CDR3 reads CAWSAGGTGVYSNQPQHF. The CDR3 DNA, read in part, is TGTGCCTGGAGTGCTGGGGGGACAGGGGTCTATAGCAATCAGCCC.

Notes on this clone: The sequence runs out 3 residues before the end of the CDR3; the remainder is reconstructed from the germline J gene. This chain joins TRBV6-1 and TRBJ2-1; D is ambiguous. Trimming took 4 bases from V and 0 from J, leaving 10 bases between them. Germline CDR1 is MNHNS and CDR2 is SASEGT. This CDR3 comprises 15 residues. This CDR3 is CASSVLGGSYNEQFF. The CDR3 bases that were read are TGTGCCAGCAGTGTCTTAGGCGGCTCCTACAATGAG.

This clone has at least ten counts. The read is 3 residues too short to cover the CDR3 end, so that end is filled in from the germline J gene. The chain carries TRBV29-1 and TRBJ1-1; D possibly corresponds to TRBD1 (5 bases). Germline loops: CDR1 SQVTM, CDR2 ANQGSEA. The CDR3 loop spans 13 amino acids. V lost 4 bases to trimming and J lost 0 bases, with 9 bases between them. The CDR3 spells CSVGRDMNTEAFF. CDR3 DNA (partial): TGCAGCGTTGGCAGGGATATGAACACTGAA.

Points on this clone: Read coverage stops 3 residues before the CDR3 terminus; the germline J gene supplies the remainder. The chain couples TRBV18 to TRBJ1-4, with TRBD1 matching 7 bases. In germline, CDR1 is KGHSH, CDR2 LQKENI. The CDR3 runs 14 residues. V lost 3 bases and J lost 7; bases outside the gene matches: 5. CDR3 bases read: TGTGCCAGCTCACCCGGGACAGAACTTGAAAAA. Encoded protein: CASSPGTELEK. The complete CDR3 reads CASSPGTELEKLFF. Combining the CDR3 with reference TRBV18 and TRBJ1-4 gives the whole variable domain NAGVMQNPRHLVRRRGQEARLRCSPMKGHSHVYWYRQLPEEGLKFMVYLQKENIIDESGMPKERFSAEFPKEGPSILRIQQVVRGDSAAYFCASSPGTELEKLFFGSGTQLSVL.

This clone was counted a few times. The read finishes 3 residues shy of the CDR3 end, and the germline J gene is used to complete it. The J gene is TRBJ2-5, the V gene TRBV11-2; 9 positions agree with TRBD1. Germline CDR1 is SGHAT and CDR2 is FQNNGV. There are 15 residues in the CDR3. J was trimmed by 0 bases and V by 6 bases; bases with no gene match: 5. CDR3: CASSQDRGYQETQYF. CDR3 DNA, as far as it was read: TGTGCCAGCAGTCAGGACAGGGGTTACCAAGAGACC. Using reference TRBV11-2 and TRBJ2-5 for the parts outside the CDR3, the full variable domain is EAGVAQSPRYKIIEKRQSVAFWCNPISGHATLYWYQQILGQGPKLLIQFQNNGVVDDSQLPKDRFSAERLKGVDSTLKIQPAKLEDSAVYLCASSQDRGYQETQYFGPGTRLLVL.

At least ten counts were recorded for this clone. The read falls 3 residues short of the CDR3 end, and the missing part is taken from the germline J gene. The V and J genes are TRBV10-1 and TRBJ1-2; TRBD1 matches 7 bases. This CDR3 spans 13 amino acids. Per the germline V gene, CDR1 is WNHNN and CDR2 is SYGVQD (reference sequence). With 3 bases clipped from V and 4 bases from J, the junction kept 2 bases outside the gene matches. CDR3 in amino acids: CASSEGGSYGYTF. The covered CDR3 bases are TGCGCCAGCAGTGAAGGGGGCTCCTATGGC.

This clone was observed a few times. The read terminates 3 residues before the CDR3 end, so the remaining end is supplied by the germline J gene. This sequence joins TRBV29-1 and TRBJ1-2; D uncertain. The CDR3 covers 13 residues. Trimming removed 0 bases at V and 1 base at J, with 6 bases between. Germline V gene lookup returns CDR1 SQVTM and CDR2 ANQGSEA. The CDR3 here is CSVEESFNYGYTF. The sequenced part of the CDR3 DNA is TGCAGCGTTGAAGAGAGCTTTAACTATGGC.

Points on this clone: The read is 3 residues too short to cover the CDR3 end, so that end is filled in from the germline J gene. The J gene is TRBJ1-2, the V gene TRBV29-1; 7 bases are shared with TRBD1. CDR3 size: 13 residues. V gave up 6 bases and J gave up 4 bases; unmatched junction bases: 8. Germline assignment: CDR1 SQVTM and CDR2 ANQGSEA. CDR3 sequence reads: CSVATGAPYGYTF. The DNA read from the CDR3 is TGCAGCGTAGCCACAGGGGCCCCCTATGGC.

This clone was picked up a small number of times. The read ends 3 residues before the CDR3 terminus; that terminus is restored from the germline J gene. Different DNA sequences within this sample yield the same CDR3. The gene calls are TRBV7-9 and TRBJ1-2, with D maybe TRBD1 (5 bases). Germline V gene data show CDR1 as SEHNR and CDR2 as FQNEAQ (reference sequence). CDR3 length equals 15 residues. The CDR3 spells CASSTDRQGVYGYTF. The covered CDR3 bases are TGTGCCAGCAGCACCGACAGACAAGGAGTCTACGGC.

This clone was counted many times. The observed sequence ends 3 residues before the CDR3 terminus, with the missing tail filled in from the germline J gene. The chain is built from TRBV5-4 and TRBJ1-6; TRBD1 might be the D (5 bases). V gave up 9 bases and J gave up 7 bases, with 23 bases separating them. Germline V gene lookup returns CDR1 SGHNT and CDR2 YYREEE (reference sequence). The CDR3 contains 16 residues. CDR3 DNA, as far as it was read: TGTGCCACCTATTTTGCGGAGGGGAAAAGGAATTCACCC. Its translation is CATYFAEGKRNSP. The full CDR3 protein is CATYFAEGKRNSPLHF.

This clone was counted ten times or more. The missing CDR3 end, 3 residues past where the read stops, is filled in from the germline J gene. V usage is TRBV2 and J usage is TRBJ2-1; 11 bases are shared with TRBD2. The junction had 8 bases not matched to a gene; V was cut back by 4 bases and J by 6 bases. The CDR3 sequence is 16 residues long. Looked up from germline, CDR1 is SNHLY and CDR2 is FYNNEI. CDR3 DNA, as far as it was read: TGTGCCAGCAGTGTCCAACTAGCGGGAGTCCGCAATGAG. It specifies CASSVQLAGVRNE. In full, the CDR3 reads CASSVQLAGVRNEQFF.